These T cell receptor beta chains were read from a single sample in a study of T cell repertoires in cytomegalovirus infection. TCRdb reprocessed the reads via MiXCR and lists one record per CDR3 protein. The sample yields under 250,000 distinct CDR3 sequences, 10% to 15% seen once. The sample comprised PBMCs. Receptors originate from a human donor in good health (CMV status not recorded). Some clones in this sample may be carry-over from other donors' samples. The CDR3 runs from the conserved cysteine through the conserved F or W.

v_gene,j_gene,CDR3aa
TRBV15,TRBJ1-3,CATSRDLGGNTIYF
TRBV7-2,TRBJ2-7,CASSLRLAGPYEQYF
TRBV10-3,TRBJ1-1,CAISVDRDTEAFF
TRBV10-3,TRBJ2-6,CAISESPNVLTF
TRBV28,TRBJ2-7,CASSTGTASYEQYF
TRBV29-1,TRBJ2-7,CSVTGTSGYEQYF
TRBV14,TRBJ2-1,CASSQDGRAHYDEQFF
TRBV27,TRBJ2-7,CASSSLTGSPYEQYF
TRBV7-8,TRBJ2-3,CASSFAGGVTDTQYF
TRBV19,TRBJ2-1,CASSMAAHNEQFF
TRBV11-2,TRBJ1-2,CASSFDRRGDYGYTF
TRBV6-2/TRBV6-3,TRBJ2-7,CATPPQSAAYEQYF
TRBV29-1,TRBJ2-1,CSVAHGVRSAGNEQFF
TRBV7-3,TRBJ2-6,CASSHDRAGANVLTF
TRBV6-6,TRBJ1-6,CASMGTGEFRPLHF
TRBV4-2,TRBJ1-3,CASSQVTAGGASGNTIYF